This TCR beta chain originates from a study of T cells after posttransplantation cyclophosphamide. Study-level findings and limits: Later blood repertoires were often dominated by clones from the donor CD8+ memory compartment. Blood and skin or GI T cell repertoires showed limited TRB overlap. TRB clonality was highly associated with recipient CMV seropositivity and reactivation.

With regard to this clone: What it binds is unknown.

The method was immunoSEQ multiplex PCR; TCRdb's version includes in-frame clones alone and lacks a portion of them. The table records 6,000 or so clones, 82% of them present only once. Busulfan-fludarabine conditioning, marrow transplant, and cyclophosphamide on days +3 and +4 were administered. The V segment lost 4 bases and the J segment 4 bases; nucleotides outside the gene matches: 5. The CDR3 covers 14 residues. Germline CDR1 reads MGHRA; CDR2 reads YSYEKL. This TCR came from a male patient in his forties or fifties who received an allogeneic stem cell transplant from a related donor and was CMV-positive. The graft donor may account for some of the T cells. The material was CD4+ T cells sorted from blood, obtained approximately 380 days after allogeneic stem cell transplant with posttransplant cyclophosphamide. The rearrangement joins TRBV4-1 to TRBJ1-1, with 8 bases lining up with TRBD1. The CDR3 is CASSLPDRGTEAFF. Here the CDR3 DNA reads TGCGCCAGCAGCCTCCCCGACAGGGGCACTGAAGCTTTCTTT.